This TCR beta chain appears in the sequencing data of a study of Ad26.COV2.S vaccination and SARS-CoV-2 variants. Whole-study context: Within the COV1001 Ad26.COV2.S trial arm, the donor was enrolled.

Indicated treatment: 15 to 20 received Ad26.COV2.S at low or high dose, single or two shots; roughly 5 received placebo; per-sample allocation not given. After the first vaccine or placebo injection, samples were drawn on day 63. The repertoire was sequenced with immunoSEQ multiplex PCR; TCRdb's copy has only in-frame clones and lacks some. The sample records more than 300,000 clones, around nine tenths being singletons. Deletions cut 6 bases from V and 0 bases from J, with 12 bases between. This CDR3 is built from 15 residues. CDR1 is SNHLY and CDR2 is FYNNEI in the germline V gene. Sequencing was performed on peripheral blood, taken in a trial of Ad26.COV2.S vaccine versus placebo. The chain has TRBV2 and TRBJ2-1; perhaps TRBD1 as D (6 bases). The TCR sequence derives from a person aged 18 to 59 who received the Ad26.COV2.S COVID-19 vaccine or a placebo. The CDR3 is CASSPGQSSYNEQFF. DNA for the CDR3: TGTGCCAGCAGCCCCGGACAGAGCTCCTACAATGAGCAGTTCTTC.